This T cell receptor (beta chain) was captured by sequencing in a study of T cells in Graves' hyperthyroidism and ophthalmopathy. Whole-study context: Peripheral blood draws took place at initial diagnosis, ahead of any treatment.

There are 14 residues in the CDR3. Trimming took 6 bases from V and 9 from J, leaving 18 bases between them. Germline values: CDR1 MNHNS, CDR2 SASEGT. TCR beta CDR3 regions were amplified from RNA transcripts. RT-PCR in the first round (using the HTBI primer set) targeted the TCR CDR3. One entry per CDR3 protein, called by TCRdb with MiXCR from the multiplex PCR reads. The sample carries a few hundred thousand distinct CDR3 sequences, roughly a sixth recorded once. This clonotype occurred a few times. Patients with uncontrolled infections, other autoimmune diseases, pregnancy or lactation were excluded.

Sequences were obtained from blood. V and J are TRBV6-1 and TRBJ2-1; a weak D match, TRBD2 (6 bases). The TCR comes from a woman aged 40 to 50 with Graves' ophthalmopathy. CDR3 sequence reads: CASSPSGGQGEQFF. DNA for the CDR3: TGTGCCAGCAGCCCTAGTGGAGGGCAAGGTGAGCAGTTCTTC.